This passage covers 15 T cell receptor beta chains from one sample sequenced in a study of regulatory T cells in long-lasting Graves disease. Time point meaning: newly diagnosed GD, antithyroid drugs for less than 3 months. From RNA extracted from PBMCs, the TCR library was made. Arm-PCR with iRepertoire HTBI primers amplified the CDR3 regions for these TCR beta libraries. Each CDR3 protein gets one entry after TCRdb re-called the multiplex PCR reads with MiXCR. This table holds about 300,000 distinct CDR3 sequences, about a sixth found once. Sequencing was performed on peripheral blood mononuclear cells (PBMCs), taken at new diagnosis, from a patient treated with antithyroid drugs. The receptors derive from a female donor with Graves disease.

This clonotype has ten or more counts. This chain uses TRBV19 with TRBJ2-3, with TRBD1 matching over 7 bases. The CDR3 spans 14 residues. CDR1 and CDR2 from the germline V gene are LNHDA and SQIVND (reference sequence). The V and J ends lost 9 bases and 2 bases, in that order; junction bases with no gene match: 8. The CDR3 nucleotides are TGTGCCAGCAGCCTCGGGACAGTCACAGATACGCAGTATTTT. Translation gives CASSLGTVTDTQYF. Looking up the rest from reference TRBV19 and TRBJ2-3 gives the full variable domain: DGGITQSPKYLFRKEGQNVTLSCEQNLNHDAMYWYRQDPGQGLRLIYYSQIVNDFQKGDIAEGYSVSREKKESFPLTVTSAQKNPTAFYLCASSLGTVTDTQYFGPGTRLTVL.

The chain is built from TRBV2 and TRBJ1-3; D is unclear. The CDR3 contains 12 residues. Trimming removed 10 bases at V and 1 base at J, with 8 bases between. Germline V CDR1 and CDR2: SNHLY, FYNNEI. The CDR3 spells CANQDSGNTIYF. The CDR3 region has the DNA TGTGCCAACCAGGATTCTGGAAACACCATATATTTT. Complete variable domain (other parts from reference TRBV2 and TRBJ1-3): EPEVTQTPSHQVTQMGQEVILRCVPISNHLYFYWYRQILGQKVEFLVSFYNNEISEKSEIFDDQFSVERPDGSNFTLKIRSTKLEDSAMYFCANQDSGNTIYFGEGSWLTVV.

Many counts were recorded for this clonotype. This chain connects TRBV14 to TRBJ2-2; D is possibly TRBD1 or TRBD2 (5 bases each). Germline V CDR1 and CDR2: SGHDN, FVKESK. V lost 4 bases to trimming and J lost 4 bases, with 13 bases between them. This CDR3 is built from 15 residues. CDR3 sequence (DNA): TGTGCCAGCAGCCTCTGGGGGTCGGGCACCGGGGAGCTGTTTTTT. Its translation is CASSLWGSGTGELFF.

This sequence joins TRBV6-1 and TRBJ2-3; D unresolved. The CDR3 totals 13 residues. V lost 7 bases, J lost 1 base, and 9 bases lay in between. In germline, CDR1 is MNHNS, CDR2 SASEGT. DNA of the CDR3: TGTGCCAGCAACCGAGTTCGCACAGATACGCAGTATTTT. It specifies CASNRVRTDTQYF.

As concerns this clonotype: This sequence may be a read error, since a much larger clone differs from it by one base. This chain joins TRBV6-1 and TRBJ2-1, with D perhaps TRBD2 (6 bases). This CDR3 is built from 13 residues. Germline CDR1 MNHNS, CDR2 SASEGT. The CDR3 loop reads CVSGRPPVDEQFF. CDR3 coding DNA: TGTGTCAGCGGGCGCCCCCCCGTGGATGAGCAGTTCTTC.

The CDR3 is CASSYTGTNEKLFF. The CDR3 DNA sequence: TGTGCCAGCAGTTATACTGGGACCAATGAAAAACTGTTTTTT. This chain connects TRBV6-5 to TRBJ1-4, with D possibly being TRBD1 (5 bases). CDR1 and CDR2 from the germline V gene are MNHEY and SVGAGI. V was shortened by 3 bases and J by 5 bases, with 10 bases between the two germline ends. The CDR3 loop spans 14 amino acids.

The chain combines TRBV3-1 with TRBJ2-3; D unresolved. From germline, CDR1 is LGHDT and CDR2 YNNKEL (reference sequence). The ends were cut back, 4 bases at V and 3 bases at J, with 5 bases in the middle. The CDR3 loop spans 12 amino acids. The CDR3 nucleotides are TGTGCCAGCAGCCGCCAGACAGATACGCAGTATTTT. Translating it yields CASSRQTDTQYF.

This chain connects TRBV9 to TRBJ2-7; 9 bases fit TRBD1. V lost 4 bases and J lost 3; bases outside the gene matches: 11. The CDR3 extends over 16 amino acids. Germline values: CDR1 SGDLS, CDR2 YYNGEE. CDR3 sequence: CASSLSSGTGIYEQYF. CDR3 DNA sequence: TGTGCCAGCAGCCTTTCATCGGGGACAGGGATCTACGAGCAGTACTTC.

The table lists this clonotype with many counts. The chain uses TRBV10-3 and TRBJ2-7, with TRBD2 matching 7 bases. V was pared by 3 bases and J by 4 bases, with 6 bases of the junction left unmatched. From germline, CDR1 is ENHRY and CDR2 SYGVKD. The CDR3 sequence is 14 residues long. The CDR3 DNA is TGTGCCATCAGTGAACGGCGGGAGAGGTACGAGCAGTACTTC. It translates to CAISERRERYEQYF.

Notes on this clonotype: A far larger clone lies a single base away; this is likely a read error. The chain links TRBV6-2 or TRBV6-3 to TRBJ2-1; TRBD1 agrees at 12 bases. CDR3 size: 15 residues. V was clipped by 3 bases and J by 10 bases; unmatched bases: 7. The germline CDR1 and CDR2 sequences are MNHEY and SVGEGT. The CDR3 nucleotides read TGTGCCAGCAGTTATTCCGGGACAGGGGGCTACGAGCAGTTCTTC. This encodes CASSYSGTGGYEQFF.

The V gene is TRBV12-3 or TRBV12-4, the J gene TRBJ2-1, with D maybe TRBD2 (6 bases). The CDR3 totals 13 residues. Trimming left V 2 bases short and J 9 bases short, with 11 bases between. CDR3 amino acids: CASSLRGVGEQFF. CDR3 bases: TGTGCCAGCAGTTTACGCGGGGTGGGTGAGCAGTTCTTC.

This clonotype was recorded only once. The chain recombines TRBV3-1 with TRBJ1-2; tentatively, D is TRBD1 (5 bases). The V gene lost 1 base and the J gene lost 3 bases, with 12 bases spanning the gap. The CDR3 is made up of 15 amino acids. Germline CDR1 is LGHDT and CDR2 is YNNKEL (reference sequence). In DNA, the CDR3 is TGTGCCAGCAGCCAAGGGGGCAGGGACGACTATGGCTACACCTTC. It encodes CASSQGGRDDYGYTF.

This clonotype was counted at least ten times. This rearrangement joins TRBV12-3 or TRBV12-4 to TRBJ2-2; D call uncertain. The V gene lost 2 bases and the J gene lost 3 bases, with 7 bases spanning the gap. The CDR3 runs 14 residues. The CDR3 here is CASSLTADTGELFF. In DNA, the CDR3 is TGTGCCAGCAGTTTAACGGCGGACACCGGGGAGCTGTTTTTT.

This clonotype was recorded at least ten times. The rearrangement links TRBV27 to TRBJ1-2; D call uncertain. The CDR3 runs 13 residues. Germline-derived CDR1 and CDR2 are MNHEY and SMNVEV (reference sequence). The germline V and J ends were trimmed by 6 bases and 3 bases, with 11 bases remaining between them. CDR3 sequence (DNA): TGTGCCAGCAGGCCGGCTGGGGACTATGGCTACACCTTC. The encoded protein is CASRPAGDYGYTF.

This clonotype was counted many times. The chain recombines TRBV11-2 with TRBJ2-3; D uncertain. The CDR3 totals 11 residues. With 3 bases removed from V and 5 bases from J, the gap between germline ends came to 3 bases. Germline values: CDR1 SGHAT, CDR2 FQNNGV. CDR3: CASSFGDTQYF. The CDR3 DNA is TGTGCCAGCAGCTTCGGAGATACGCAGTATTTT.